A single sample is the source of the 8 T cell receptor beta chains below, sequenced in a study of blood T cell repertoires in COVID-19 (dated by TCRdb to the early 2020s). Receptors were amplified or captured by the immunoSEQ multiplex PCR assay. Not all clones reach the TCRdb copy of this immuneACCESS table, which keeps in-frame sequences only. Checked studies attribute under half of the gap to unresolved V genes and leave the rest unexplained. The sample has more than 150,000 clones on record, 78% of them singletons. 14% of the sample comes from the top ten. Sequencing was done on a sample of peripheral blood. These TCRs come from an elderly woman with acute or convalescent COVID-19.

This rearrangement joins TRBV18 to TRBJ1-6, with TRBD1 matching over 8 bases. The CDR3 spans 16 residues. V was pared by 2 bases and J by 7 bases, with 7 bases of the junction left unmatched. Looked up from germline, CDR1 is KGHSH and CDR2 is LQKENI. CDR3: CASSPKSGGLNSPLHF. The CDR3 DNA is TGTGCCAGCTCACCAAAATCAGGGGGCCTCAATTCACCCCTCCACTTT.

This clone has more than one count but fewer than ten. CDR3 amino acids: CASRGQGGATEKLFF. CDR3 DNA sequence: TGTGCCAGCAGGGGACAGGGAGGTGCGACTGAAAAACTGTTTTTT. The V and J genes are TRBV6-6 and TRBJ1-4; 9 bases map to TRBD1. V shed 6 bases, J shed 7 bases, and the junction held 9 bases outside the gene matches. In germline, CDR1 is MNHNY, CDR2 SVGAGI (reference sequence). This CDR3 spans 15 amino acids.

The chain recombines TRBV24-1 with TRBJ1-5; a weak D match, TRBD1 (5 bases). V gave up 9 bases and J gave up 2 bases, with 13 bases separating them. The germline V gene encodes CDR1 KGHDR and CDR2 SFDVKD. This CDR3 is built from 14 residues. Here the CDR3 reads CATGGRDGNQPQHF. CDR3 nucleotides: TGTGCCACCGGTGGGAGGGACGGCAATCAGCCCCAGCATTTT.

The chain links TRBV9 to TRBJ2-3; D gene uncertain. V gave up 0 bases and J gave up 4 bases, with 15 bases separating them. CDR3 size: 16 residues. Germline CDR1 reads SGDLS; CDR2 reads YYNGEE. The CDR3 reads CASSVGIAPGADTQYF. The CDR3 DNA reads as TGTGCCAGCAGCGTAGGGATAGCCCCTGGAGCAGATACGCAGTATTTT.

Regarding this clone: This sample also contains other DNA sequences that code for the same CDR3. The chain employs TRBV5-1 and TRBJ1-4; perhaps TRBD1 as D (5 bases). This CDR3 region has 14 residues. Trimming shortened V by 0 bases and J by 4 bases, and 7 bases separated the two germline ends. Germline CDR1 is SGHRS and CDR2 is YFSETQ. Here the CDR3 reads CASSLGQRNEKLFF. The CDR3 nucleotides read TGCGCCAGCAGCTTGGGACAGCGTAATGAAAAACTGTTTTTT.

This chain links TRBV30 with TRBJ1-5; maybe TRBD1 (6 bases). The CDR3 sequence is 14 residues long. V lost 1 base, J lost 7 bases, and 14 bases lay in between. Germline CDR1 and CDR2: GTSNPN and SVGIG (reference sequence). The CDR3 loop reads CAWSGLQGNQPQHF. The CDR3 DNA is TGTGCCTGGAGTGGTTTACAGGGAAACCAGCCCCAGCATTTT.

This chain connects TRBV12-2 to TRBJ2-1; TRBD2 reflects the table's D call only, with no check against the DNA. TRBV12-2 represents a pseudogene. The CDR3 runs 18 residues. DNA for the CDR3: TGTGCAAGTCGCCTCGGTCTCGGGAGGGTAGCGGGAGAGAATGAGCAGTTCTTC. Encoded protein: CASRLGLGRVAGENEQFF.

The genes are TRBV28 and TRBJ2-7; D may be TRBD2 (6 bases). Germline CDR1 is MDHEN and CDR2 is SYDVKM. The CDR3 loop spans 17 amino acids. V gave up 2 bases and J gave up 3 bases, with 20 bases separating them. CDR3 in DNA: TGTGCCAGCAGTTTAATTGGGGGGTTTGAAGTAGGCTACGAGCAGTACTTC. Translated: CASSLIGGFEVGYEQYF. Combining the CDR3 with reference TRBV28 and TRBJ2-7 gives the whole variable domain DVKVTQSSRYLVKRTGEKVFLECVQDMDHENMFWYRQDPGLGLRLIYFSYDVKMKEKGDIPEGYSVSREKKERFSLILESASTNQTSMYLCASSLIGGFEVGYEQYFGPGTRLTVT.